This note documents a single T cell receptor beta chain sequence. The target antigen is unknown. The data stem from a study of PD-L1 blockade in urothelial cancer. Study as a whole: Blood was subjected to analysis at 3 weeks (second dose) and 6 weeks following treatment start. Median blood clonality was roughly 0.088, with 82,636 unique TCRs. Findings and limits, study-wide: A pretreatment blood TCR clonality that fell below the median predicted better progression-free and overall survival.

Germline lookup yields CDR1 SNHLY and CDR2 FYNNEI. CDR3 length: 15 amino acids. The germline V and J ends were trimmed by 6 bases and 2 bases, with 16 bases remaining between them. Time point meaning: peripheral blood 6 weeks after treatment start. This table comes from immunoSEQ multiplex PCR, and its TCRdb copy is limited to in-frame clones, with some not included. The data show 35,000 to 55,000 clones, roughly 82% seen once. The chain recombines TRBV2 with TRBJ2-5; D perhaps matches TRBD1 (6 bases). The sequence was collected from a man in his sixties with urothelial cancer. The sample here was PBMCs, taken around atezolizumab (anti-PD-L1) treatment. This CDR3 is CASRMTGVIQETQYF. The CDR3 nucleotides read TGTGCCAGCAGGATGACAGGAGTAATACAAGAGACCCAGTACTTC.